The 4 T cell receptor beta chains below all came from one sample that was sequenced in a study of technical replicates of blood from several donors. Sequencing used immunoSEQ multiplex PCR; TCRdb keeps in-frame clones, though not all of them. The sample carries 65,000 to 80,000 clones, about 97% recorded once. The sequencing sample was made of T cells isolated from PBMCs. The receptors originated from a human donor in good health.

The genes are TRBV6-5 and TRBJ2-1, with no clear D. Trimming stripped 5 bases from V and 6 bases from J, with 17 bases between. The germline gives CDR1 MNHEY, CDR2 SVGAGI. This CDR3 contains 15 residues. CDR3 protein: CASSTPRVRSNEQFF. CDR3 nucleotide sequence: TGTGCCAGCAGTACCCCGCGAGTAAGAAGCAATGAGCAGTTCTTC.

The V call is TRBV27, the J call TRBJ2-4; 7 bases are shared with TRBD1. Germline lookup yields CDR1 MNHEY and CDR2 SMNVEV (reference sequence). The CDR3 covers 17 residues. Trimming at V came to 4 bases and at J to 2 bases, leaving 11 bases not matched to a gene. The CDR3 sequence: CASSSTGKETTKNIQYF. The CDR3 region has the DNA TGTGCCAGCAGTTCGACAGGGAAGGAGACAACCAAAAACATTCAGTACTTC.

CDR3 sequence (DNA): TGTGCCAGCAGCTTAGGCCGCGCTAACTATGGCTACACCTTC. Translated: CASSLGRANYGYTF. This sequence joins TRBV13 and TRBJ1-2; unclear D gene. The V gene lost 0 bases and the J gene lost 0 bases, with 5 bases spanning the gap. The germline V gene encodes CDR1 PRHDT and CDR2 FYEKMQ (reference sequence). The CDR3 contains 14 residues.

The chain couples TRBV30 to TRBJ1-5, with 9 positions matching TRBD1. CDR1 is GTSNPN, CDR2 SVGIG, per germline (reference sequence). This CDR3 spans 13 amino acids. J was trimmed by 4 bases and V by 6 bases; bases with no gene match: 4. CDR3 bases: TGTGCCTGTGACGGGACAGGGAATCAGCCCCAGCATTTT. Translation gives CACDGTGNQPQHF.